What follows describes a single T cell receptor beta chain. The antigen remains unidentified. The sample comes from a study of shared clonotypes between healthy human individuals. Background on the study: Per donor, CD8 memory used one plate, CD8 naive used two, CD4 memory used three and CD4 naive used three. Study-level results: Estimated clonotype richness was generally higher in naive than memory subsets.

Template for every sorted-subset replicate PCR totaled about 200 ng DNA, 25,000 to 30,000 T cell genomes. Only in-frame clones appear in the TCRdb table, and some are missing; sequencing was by immunoSEQ multiplex PCR. This sample has 1.6 million or so clones; approximately 97% occur once, and the top ten carry roughly 1.2%. Sequencing was done on a sample of naive CD4+ T cells sorted from blood. Noted subset: CD45RA+ positively selected. This sequence originates from a man aged 25-40 years in good health.

CDR3 bases: TGTGCCAGCAGGGTGGAGGCTAGCTATGGCTACACCTTC. This translates into CASRVEASYGYTF. The genes are TRBV2 and TRBJ1-2, with D unresolved. With 6 bases removed from V and 4 bases from J, the gap between germline ends came to 12 bases. The CDR3 extends over 13 amino acids. Looked up from germline, CDR1 is SNHLY and CDR2 is FYNNEI.